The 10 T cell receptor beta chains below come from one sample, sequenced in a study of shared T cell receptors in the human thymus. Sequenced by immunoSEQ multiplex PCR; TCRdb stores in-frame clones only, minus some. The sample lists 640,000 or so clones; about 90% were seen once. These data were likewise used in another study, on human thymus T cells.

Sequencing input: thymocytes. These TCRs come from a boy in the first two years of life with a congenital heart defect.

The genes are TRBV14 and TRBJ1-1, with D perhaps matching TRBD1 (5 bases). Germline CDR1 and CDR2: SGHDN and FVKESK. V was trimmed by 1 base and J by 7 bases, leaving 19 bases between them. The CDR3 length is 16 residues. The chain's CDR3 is CASSQVGGQPTGEAFF. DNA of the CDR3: TGTGCCAGCAGCCAAGTGGGTGGACAACCTACGGGTGAAGCTTTCTTT.

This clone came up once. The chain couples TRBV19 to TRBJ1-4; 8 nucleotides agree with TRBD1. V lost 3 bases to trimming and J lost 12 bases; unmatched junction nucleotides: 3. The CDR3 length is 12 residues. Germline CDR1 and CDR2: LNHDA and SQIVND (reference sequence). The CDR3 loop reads CASSIGQGQLFF. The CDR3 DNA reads TGTGCCAGTAGTATCGGACAGGGCCAACTGTTTTTT.

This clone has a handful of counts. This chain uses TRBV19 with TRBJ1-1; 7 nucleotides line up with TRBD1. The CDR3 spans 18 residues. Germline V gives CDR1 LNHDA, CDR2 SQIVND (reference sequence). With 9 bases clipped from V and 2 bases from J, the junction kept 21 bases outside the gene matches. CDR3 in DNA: TGTGCCAGCCGCGAGGAGACAGGGACCGTCGCGAGTAACACTGAAGCTTTCTTT. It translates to CASREETGTVASNTEAFF.

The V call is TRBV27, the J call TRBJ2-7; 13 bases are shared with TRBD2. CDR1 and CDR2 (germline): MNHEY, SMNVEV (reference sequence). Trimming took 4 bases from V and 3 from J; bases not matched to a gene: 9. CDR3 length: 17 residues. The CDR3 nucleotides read TGTGCCAGCAGTTCCGGACTAGCGGGAGCTAACGACTACGAGCAGTACTTC. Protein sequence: CASSSGLAGANDYEQYF.

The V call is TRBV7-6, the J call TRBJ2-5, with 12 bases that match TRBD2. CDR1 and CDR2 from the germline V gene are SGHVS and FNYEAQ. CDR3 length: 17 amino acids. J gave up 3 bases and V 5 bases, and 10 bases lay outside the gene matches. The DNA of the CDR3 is TGTGCCAGCAGCCCGAAGACTAGCGGGGGTATAAAAGAGACCCAGTACTTC. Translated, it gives CASSPKTSGGIKETQYF.

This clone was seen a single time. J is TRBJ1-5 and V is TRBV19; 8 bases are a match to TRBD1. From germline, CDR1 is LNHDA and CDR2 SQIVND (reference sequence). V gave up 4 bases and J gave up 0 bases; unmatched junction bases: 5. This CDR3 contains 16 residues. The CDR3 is CASSNDRGNSNQPQHF. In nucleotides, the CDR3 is TGTGCCAGTAGTAACGACAGGGGAAATAGCAATCAGCCCCAGCATTTT.

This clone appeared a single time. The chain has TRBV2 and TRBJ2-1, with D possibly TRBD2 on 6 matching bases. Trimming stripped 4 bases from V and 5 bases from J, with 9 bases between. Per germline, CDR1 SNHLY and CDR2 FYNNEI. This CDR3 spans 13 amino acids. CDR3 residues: CASSGWGDNEQFF. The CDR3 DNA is TGTGCCAGCAGTGGGTGGGGGGACAATGAGCAGTTCTTC.

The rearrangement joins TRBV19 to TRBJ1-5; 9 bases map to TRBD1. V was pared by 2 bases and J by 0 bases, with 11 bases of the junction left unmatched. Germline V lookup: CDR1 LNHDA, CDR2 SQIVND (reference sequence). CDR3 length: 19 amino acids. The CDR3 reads CASSIHRDRARYSNQPQHF. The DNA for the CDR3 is TGTGCCAGTAGTATACACCGGGACAGGGCTAGATATAGCAATCAGCCCCAGCATTTT.

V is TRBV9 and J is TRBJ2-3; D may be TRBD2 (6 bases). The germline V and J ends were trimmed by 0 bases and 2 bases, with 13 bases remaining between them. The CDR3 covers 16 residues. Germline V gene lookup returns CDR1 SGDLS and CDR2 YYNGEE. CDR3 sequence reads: CASSVGRGQHTDTQYF. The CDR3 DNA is TGTGCCAGCAGCGTAGGGCGGGGTCAGCACACAGATACGCAGTATTTT. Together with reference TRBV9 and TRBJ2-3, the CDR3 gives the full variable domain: DSGVTQTPKHLITATGQRVTLRCSPRSGDLSVYWYQQSLDQGLQFLIQYYNGEERAKGNILERFSAQQFPDLHSELNLSSLELGDSALYFCASSVGRGQHTDTQYFGPGTRLTVL.

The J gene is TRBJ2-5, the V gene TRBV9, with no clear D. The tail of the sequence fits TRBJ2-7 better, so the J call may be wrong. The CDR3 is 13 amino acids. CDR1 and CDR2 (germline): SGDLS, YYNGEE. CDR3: CASSASGTYEQYF. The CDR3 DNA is TGTGCCAGCAGCGCGTCAGGTACCTACGAGCAGTACTTC.